Listed here are 24 T cell receptor beta chains from one sample, sequenced in a study of cytomegalovirus exposure and HLA in healthy donors. The primer mix had 60 Vbeta and 13 Jbeta primers. Repertoires were generated with immunoSEQ multiplex PCR, while TCRdb's copy carries only in-frame clones and drops some. The sample includes about 83,000 clones, about 78% of them seen just once. Sequenced material: PBMCs. The receptors stem from a man aged 18 to 30 in good health and CMV-seropositive.

The V gene is TRBV5-6, the J gene TRBJ2-7, with 9 bases fitting TRBD2. After removal of 5 bases from V and 3 bases from J, the junction contained 3 bases not matched to a gene. This CDR3 region has 13 residues. The V gene's germline CDR1 is SGHDT and CDR2 YYEEEE. CDR3 region: CASSLREGYEQYF. In nucleotides, the CDR3 is TGTGCCAGCAGTTTGCGGGAGGGCTACGAGCAGTACTTC.

The V call is TRBV5-6, the J call TRBJ1-2; no clear D. Trimming removed 4 bases at V and 1 base at J, with 8 bases between. The CDR3 loop spans 13 amino acids. CDR1 and CDR2 (germline): SGHDT, YYEEEE. The CDR3 is CASSRQFNYGYTF. The CDR3 DNA reads TGTGCCAGCAGCCGACAATTTAACTATGGCTACACCTTC.

Only a few counts were recorded for this clone. The chain is built from TRBV28 and TRBJ1-1, with 8 positions matching TRBD1. V gave up 5 bases and J gave up 5 bases; unmatched junction bases: 4. CDR3 length equals 13 residues. Per the germline V gene, CDR1 is MDHEN and CDR2 is SYDVKM. The CDR3 sequence is CASSAGGRTEAFF. CDR3 nucleotide sequence: TGTGCCAGCAGTGCAGGGGGCCGAACTGAAGCTTTCTTT.

The chain links TRBV6-5 to TRBJ1-1, with 7 nucleotides matching TRBD1. The junction had 5 bases not matched to a gene; V was cut back by 2 bases and J by 5 bases. Per germline, CDR1 MNHEY and CDR2 SVGAGI. This CDR3 has 14 amino acids. The CDR3 DNA sequence: TGTGCCAGCAGTTACGGCAGGGGGGTTACTGAAGCTTTCTTT. Amino acids: CASSYGRGVTEAFF.

The CDR3: CASSLEREARQYF. CDR3 sequence (DNA): TGTGCCAGCAGTTTAGAGCGGGAGGCCCGCCAGTATTTT. The gene calls are TRBV28 and TRBJ2-3; 9 nucleotides agree with TRBD2. V lost 2 bases and J lost 12; bases outside the gene matches: 6. Germline V gene data show CDR1 as MDHEN and CDR2 as SYDVKM. The length of the CDR3 is 13 residues.

The V call is TRBV4-1, the J call TRBJ2-2; D is undetermined. In germline, CDR1 is MGHRA, CDR2 YSYEKL. Trimming shortened V by 6 bases and J by 4 bases, and 18 bases separated the two germline ends. The length of the CDR3 is 16 residues. The CDR3 loop is CASSLQVAHSTGELFF. CDR3 in DNA: TGCGCCAGCAGTCTGCAAGTAGCCCACTCCACCGGGGAGCTGTTTTTT.

The gene calls are TRBV4-1 and TRBJ2-3; a weak D match, TRBD2 (6 bases). Germline CDR1 MGHRA, CDR2 YSYEKL. The V gene lost 1 base and the J gene lost 4 bases, with 15 bases spanning the gap. CDR3 length equals 16 residues. CDR3 sequence: CASSQVPTRQADTQYF. Written as DNA, the CDR3 is TGCGCCAGCAGCCAAGTCCCGACTAGGCAGGCAGATACGCAGTATTTT.

This clone was observed once. The chain couples TRBV4-1 to TRBJ2-7, with D hard to call. The V end lost 0 bases, the J end lost 5 bases, and 23 bases lay between the germline ends. The V gene's germline CDR1 is MGHRA and CDR2 YSYEKL. The CDR3 is 18 amino acids. The CDR3 DNA follows: TGCGCCAGCAGCCAAGAGCCGCGGCTACCGCTTGGCCCTAACGAGCAGTACTTC. It codes for CASSQEPRLPLGPNEQYF.

The V gene is TRBV10-3, the J gene TRBJ2-1; no clear D gene. The V gene's germline CDR1 is ENHRY and CDR2 SYGVKD. Trimming removed 10 bases from V and 0 bases from J, with 19 bases in between. The CDR3 has 16 residues. DNA for the CDR3: TGTGCCACCACTCCCCGCCTATACAGCTCCTACAATGAGCAGTTCTTC. It translates to CATTPRLYSSYNEQFF.

The V and J genes are TRBV2 and TRBJ1-1, with D perhaps matching TRBD1 (6 bases). From germline, CDR1 is SNHLY and CDR2 FYNNEI. V gave up 7 bases and J gave up 1 base, with 16 bases separating them. The CDR3 totals 15 residues. DNA of the CDR3: TGTGCCAGCACCGTGGGGGCAAGGCGGAACACTGAAGCTTTCTTT. Its protein product is CASTVGARRNTEAFF.

To note about this clone: The same CDR3 arises from other DNA sequences in this sample as well. The chain links TRBV20-1 to TRBJ1-1; D is unresolved. CDR1 is DFQATT and CDR2 is SNEGSKA in the germline V gene (reference sequence). V lost 7 bases and J lost 1, with 7 bases in between. CDR3 length: 11 amino acids. The CDR3: CSESGNTEAFF. CDR3 nucleotides: TGCAGTGAGAGCGGGAACACTGAAGCTTTCTTT.

The rearrangement uses TRBV14 and TRBJ1-1, with unresolved D. Trimming pared 7 bases from V and 3 bases from J, leaving 18 bases between. This CDR3 contains 15 residues. Germline CDR1 SGHDN, CDR2 FVKESK. The CDR3 DNA reads as TGTGCCAGCATCCTCCCCCGGGGTCCCTACACTGAAGCTTTCTTT. It translates to CASILPRGPYTEAFF.

The rearrangement joins TRBV11-2 to TRBJ2-1; 7 bases align to TRBD1. The CDR3 runs 15 residues. Per germline, CDR1 SGHAT and CDR2 FQNNGV. V lost 6 bases to trimming and J lost 7 bases; unmatched junction nucleotides: 12. The CDR3 sequence is CASRAVGGAWNEQFF. CDR3 nucleotides: TGTGCCAGCAGGGCTGTAGGGGGCGCTTGGAATGAGCAGTTCTTC.

This clone was found a few times. This rearrangement joins TRBV6-5 to TRBJ1-1; the D gene is possibly TRBD1 (6 bases). V was shortened by 2 bases and J by 6 bases, with 10 bases between the two germline ends. From germline, CDR1 is MNHEY and CDR2 SVGAGI. This CDR3 is built from 13 residues. CDR3 DNA sequence: TGTGCCAGCAGTTACACTCAGGGGCCTGAAGCTTTCTTT. Residues: CASSYTQGPEAFF.

The chain couples TRBV5-1 to TRBJ2-7; no firm D call. V lost 2 bases and J 3 bases, leaving 12 bases between the germline ends. The CDR3 spans 14 residues. Germline V gene sequence: CDR1 SGHRS, CDR2 YFSETQ. CDR3 DNA sequence: TGCGCCAGCAGCTTTCCAGACATACGCTACGAGCAGTACTTC. Amino acids: CASSFPDIRYEQYF.

The V call is TRBV4-2, the J call TRBJ1-3, with D perhaps matching TRBD1 (5 bases). The V gene's germline CDR1 is LGHNA and CDR2 YNFKEQ. V shed 1 base and J shed 7 bases, with 11 bases lying between them. The CDR3 is 14 residues long. The CDR3 bases are TGTGCCAGCAGCCAAGCGGGGGTGGAGAACACCATATATTTT. It encodes CASSQAGVENTIYF.

V gene TRBV6-1 combines with J gene TRBJ2-7; possible D gene TRBD2, 5 bases. With 10 bases removed from V and 1 base from J, the gap between germline ends came to 14 bases. Per the germline V gene, CDR1 is MNHNS and CDR2 is SASEGT. The CDR3 runs to 13 residues. The CDR3 DNA reads as TGTGCCATTAAGGAGGCCTCGTCCTACGAGCAGTACTTC. Its translation is CAIKEASSYEQYF.

This clone has only one observation. The chain employs TRBV4-1 and TRBJ1-4; TRBD1 matches at 8 bases. Trimming at V came to 1 base and at J to 6 bases, leaving 7 bases not matched to a gene. The CDR3 loop spans 16 amino acids. Germline CDR1 MGHRA, CDR2 YSYEKL. The CDR3 nucleotides are TGCGCCAGCAGCCAAGGATTAGGACAGGGATATGAAAAACTGTTTTTT. Its translation is CASSQGLGQGYEKLFF.

This chain joins TRBV2 and TRBJ1-1; 10 positions agree with TRBD1. The ends lost 7 bases at V and 4 bases at J; junction bases unmatched: 6. CDR1 is SNHLY, CDR2 FYNNEI, per germline. The CDR3 spans 14 residues. The CDR3 DNA reads TGTGCCAGCACCCCGGACAGGGGGGGCACTGAAGCTTTCTTT. Its translation: CASTPDRGGTEAFF.

The chain combines TRBV5-4 with TRBJ1-5, with a tentative D call TRBD1 (5 bases). The V and J ends lost 4 bases and 5 bases respectively, with 13 bases between them. In germline, CDR1 is SGHNT, CDR2 YYREEE (reference sequence). This CDR3 spans 14 amino acids. CDR3: CASSREGTYQPQHF. The CDR3 DNA reads TGTGCCAGCAGCAGGGAGGGGACCTATCAGCCCCAGCATTTT.

A few counts support this clone. The rearrangement joins TRBV25-1 to TRBJ2-1; the D is unclear. The CDR3 is 11 residues long. Germline values: CDR1 MGHDK, CDR2 SYGVNS. The germline V and J ends were trimmed by 7 bases and 8 bases, with 9 bases remaining between them. The CDR3 loop reads CASTTSHEQFF. Written as DNA, the CDR3 is TGTGCCAGCACGACATCCCATGAGCAGTTCTTC.

This sequence joins TRBV7-9 and TRBJ1-2; D may be TRBD1 (6 bases). V lost 8 bases and J 7 bases, leaving 20 bases between the germline ends. This CDR3 region has 14 residues. Germline-derived CDR1 and CDR2 are SEHNR and FQNEAQ (reference sequence). The CDR3 loop reads CASGVGQTATGYTF. For the CDR3, the DNA is TGTGCCAGCGGGGTTGGACAGACGGCGACTGGCTACACCTTC. Based on the CDR3 plus reference TRBV7-9 and TRBJ1-2, the full variable domain is DTGVSQNPRHKITKRGQNVTFRCDPISEHNRLYWYRQTLGQGPEFLTYFQNEAQLEKSRLLSDRFSAERPKGSFSTLEIQRTEQGDSAMYLCASGVGQTATGYTFGSGTRLTVV.

The chain recombines TRBV10-2 with TRBJ1-2; D is perhaps TRBD1 (5 bases). This CDR3 contains 15 residues. CDR1 and CDR2 from the germline V gene are WSHSY and SAAADI. Trimming removed 0 bases at V and 3 bases at J, with 11 bases between. DNA of the CDR3: TGCGCCAGCAGTGAGTCGGACACCTCGTACTATGGCTACACCTTC. Protein: CASSESDTSYYGYTF.

This chain uses TRBV5-1 with TRBJ2-2; 7 positions match TRBD1. With 3 bases clipped from V and 7 bases from J, the junction kept 3 bases outside the gene matches. Germline values: CDR1 SGHRS, CDR2 YFSETQ. The CDR3 runs to 13 residues. CDR3 DNA sequence: TGCGCCAGCAGCTCGACAGGGTTCGGGGAGCTGTTTTTT. This gives the protein CASSSTGFGELFF.